A single sample gave rise to the 25 T cell receptor beta chains below, sequenced in a study of shared clonotypes between healthy human individuals. Clones were read by immunoSEQ multiplex PCR, and TCRdb kept only the in-frame ones, dropping some. The data hold roughly 1,100,000 clones, with roughly 80% observed a single time. Source material: memory CD4+ T cells sorted from blood. Indicated subset: CD45RA-negative fraction. These receptors all come from a man aged 18 to 30 in good health.

The chain couples TRBV14 to TRBJ2-3; weak D call: TRBD2 (6 bases). Trimming left V 4 bases short and J 2 bases short, with 19 bases between. The CDR3 sequence is 17 residues long. Germline lookup yields CDR1 SGHDN and CDR2 FVKESK. CDR3 DNA: TGTGCCAGCAGCCCCCTGGGACCGGGGGTCTCCACAGATACGCAGTATTTT. Encoded protein: CASSPLGPGVSTDTQYF.

The V gene is TRBV2, the J gene TRBJ2-2; 8 nucleotides match TRBD1. In germline, CDR1 is SNHLY, CDR2 FYNNEI. The J segment lost 5 bases and the V segment lost 8 bases, leaving 10 bases of the junction unmatched. There are 15 residues in the CDR3. CDR3 sequence: CASQGALTFTGELFF. The CDR3 DNA reads TGTGCCAGCCAGGGGGCTCTTACATTTACCGGGGAGCTGTTTTTT.

The chain links TRBV6-6 to TRBJ2-5; TRBD2 agrees at 13 bases. Germline loops: CDR1 MNHNY, CDR2 SVGAGI (reference sequence). This CDR3 spans 15 amino acids. Trimming cost V 5 bases and J 5 bases; bases outside gene matches: 5. Here the CDR3 DNA reads TGTGCCAGCAGTCCGGGACTAGCGGGATCCGAGACCCAGTACTTC. Translation: CASSPGLAGSETQYF.

The rearrangement uses TRBV28 and TRBJ2-2; tentatively, D is TRBD1 (6 bases). V was clipped by 1 base and J by 4 bases, with 16 bases between them. This CDR3 contains 17 residues. CDR1 MDHEN and CDR2 SYDVKM come from the germline V gene. The CDR3 coding sequence is TGTGCCAGCAGTTTATTTCTGGGGGCCCCGGGCACCGGGGAGCTGTTTTTT. Translated: CASSLFLGAPGTGELFF.

The gene calls are TRBV10-2 and TRBJ2-7, with D perhaps assigned TRBD1 or TRBD2 (6 bases each). Germline values: CDR1 WSHSY, CDR2 SAAADI. V was clipped by 1 base and J by 7 bases, with 17 bases between them. The CDR3 loop spans 15 amino acids. The CDR3 here is CASSELRDTKREQYF. The CDR3 nucleotides read TGCGCCAGCAGTGAGTTGCGGGACACCAAGCGAGAGCAGTACTTC.

V gene TRBV18 combines with J gene TRBJ1-6, with unresolved D. Deletions cut 2 bases from V and 7 bases from J, with 9 bases between. Germline loops: CDR1 KGHSH, CDR2 LQKENI. The CDR3 runs to 14 residues. CDR3 nucleotide sequence: TGTGCCAGCTCACCAGGACCGGGGAATTCACCCCTCCACTTT. This codes for CASSPGPGNSPLHF. The variable domain in full, completed from reference TRBV18 and TRBJ1-6, reads NAGVMQNPRHLVRRRGQEARLRCSPMKGHSHVYWYRQLPEEGLKFMVYLQKENIIDESGMPKERFSAEFPKEGPSILRIQQVVRGDSAAYFCASSPGPGNSPLHFGNGTRLTVT.

CDR3 sequence reads: CASSSRQTYEQYF. For the CDR3, the DNA is TGTGCCAGCAGCAGCAGGCAAACCTACGAGCAGTACTTC. The J gene is TRBJ2-7, the V gene TRBV7-2; the D is unclear. Per germline, CDR1 SGHTA and CDR2 FQGNSA. The V end was cut by 5 bases, the J end by 2 bases, with 10 bases between. The CDR3 spans 13 residues.

The CDR3 DNA reads as TGTGCCAGCAGTCTTAACAGGGTGCATACGCAGTATTTT. Its translation: CASSLNRVHTQYF. The chain has TRBV27 and TRBJ2-3, with D possibly being TRBD1 (6 bases). The V and J ends lost 5 bases and 7 bases respectively, with 13 bases between them. Germline assignment: CDR1 MNHEY and CDR2 SMNVEV (reference sequence). The CDR3 loop spans 13 amino acids.

This chain uses TRBV4-1 with TRBJ1-4; 8 bases are shared with TRBD1. Germline CDR1 reads MGHRA; CDR2 reads YSYEKL. This CDR3 comprises 17 residues. J was trimmed by 5 bases and V by 0 bases; bases with no gene match: 8. CDR3 nucleotides: TGCGCCAGCAGCCAAGAAGAGACAGGACAGGGAAATGAAAAACTGTTTTTT. Its protein product is CASSQEETGQGNEKLFF.

In nucleotides, the CDR3 is TGTGCCAGCAGCTTATTTAGGGGACAGGGTTCTGCTGAAGCTTTCTTT. Its protein is CASSLFRGQGSAEAFF. The chain employs TRBV7-9 and TRBJ1-1; TRBD1 aligns across 9 bases. The CDR3 runs 16 residues. CDR1 is SEHNR, CDR2 FQNEAQ, per germline (reference sequence). With V trimmed by 2 bases and J by 6 bases, 10 bases remained unmatched.

The chain couples TRBV21-1 to TRBJ2-3. TRBV21-1 is deemed a pseudogene. This CDR3 contains 15 residues. The CDR3 reads CASSKGEDGTDTQYF. CDR3 nucleotide sequence: TGTGCCAGCAGCAAAGGAGAGGACGGCACAGATACGCAGTATTTT.

The CDR3 reads CASSDVGTEAFF. The DNA of the CDR3 is TGCGCCAGCAGTGATGTGGGGACTGAAGCTTTCTTT. V usage is TRBV10-1 and J usage is TRBJ1-1, with D uncertain. CDR3 length: 12 amino acids. V lost 3 bases and J 5 bases, leaving 7 bases between the germline ends. Germline CDR1 reads WNHNN; CDR2 reads SYGVQD (reference sequence).

This clone was detected once. The chain has TRBV5-6 and TRBJ1-6, with D uncertain. This CDR3 has 15 residues. CDR1 is SGHDT, CDR2 YYEEEE, per germline. V was shortened by 0 bases and J by 5 bases, with 9 bases between the two germline ends. The CDR3 bases are TGTGCCAGCAGCTTGGTCCAGCCCGATAATTCACCCCTCCACTTT. This sequence encodes CASSLVQPDNSPLHF.

The V call is TRBV5-7, the J call TRBJ2-1; perhaps TRBD2 as D (7 bases). TRBV5-7 is reported as an ORF; its role is uncertain. The V end was cut by 2 bases, the J end by 12 bases, with 27 bases between. The CDR3 covers 17 residues. The CDR3 region has the DNA TGTGCCAGCAGCTTATTCCGCCATTTGAAGGAAGGGGGGGCGCAGTTCTTC. Translating it yields CASSLFRHLKEGGAQFF.

This chain joins TRBV5-4 and TRBJ2-7, with D possibly matching TRBD2 (7 bases). The CDR3 spans 16 residues. Germline CDR1 and CDR2: SGHNT and YYREEE (reference sequence). Trimming stripped 3 bases from V and 5 bases from J, with 21 bases between. The CDR3 nucleotides read TGTGCCAGCAGCTACTCAATTGGGGGGGCGCGCGACGAGCAGTACTTC. Translated: CASSYSIGGARDEQYF.

The chain is built from TRBV20-1 and TRBJ1-5; D is unresolved. V was trimmed by 1 base and J by 7 bases, leaving 5 bases between them. CDR1 DFQATT and CDR2 SNEGSKA come from the germline V gene (reference sequence). The CDR3 consists of 11 residues. The chain's CDR3 is CSARGSQPQHF. The DNA of the CDR3 is TGCAGTGCTAGAGGTTCGCAGCCCCAGCATTTT.

V gene TRBV5-1 combines with J gene TRBJ2-5, with D possibly TRBD2 on 6 matching bases. V was trimmed by 3 bases and J by 5 bases, leaving 14 bases between them. Germline CDR1 is SGHRS and CDR2 is YFSETQ. This CDR3 contains 14 residues. The CDR3 spells CASSSGGSGETQYF. CDR3 DNA sequence: TGCGCCAGCAGCTCTGGGGGGAGTGGGGAGACCCAGTACTTC.

V gene TRBV5-5 combines with J gene TRBJ1-4; 7 nucleotides line up with TRBD1. The CDR3 extends over 14 amino acids. CDR1 is SGHKS, CDR2 YYEKEE, per germline (reference sequence). V lost 4 bases to trimming and J lost 5 bases; unmatched junction nucleotides: 5. CDR3 DNA: TGTGCCAGCAGCGCGACAGGGAGGAATGAAAAACTGTTTTTT. Its protein is CASSATGRNEKLFF.

As DNA, the CDR3 is TGTGCCAGCAGCTTAGTTCTTGAAGCTTTCTTT. The encoded protein is CASSLVLEAFF. The chain is built from TRBV7-2 and TRBJ1-1; D gene uncertain. Between the trimmed V and J ends, which lost 1 base and 7 bases, there was a span of 4 bases. The CDR3 extends over 11 amino acids. CDR1 is SGHTA and CDR2 is FQGNSA in the germline V gene.

The chain combines TRBV7-2 with TRBJ2-2; 7 bases fit TRBD2. The V gene's germline CDR1 is SGHTA and CDR2 FQGNSA. V dropped 3 bases and J dropped 3; count of bases not matched to a gene: 4. This CDR3 has 15 residues. The CDR3 is CASSFGDYYTGELFF. The DNA of the CDR3 is TGTGCCAGCAGCTTTGGGGACTATTACACCGGGGAGCTGTTTTTT.

The chain recombines TRBV6-5 with TRBJ1-4; D remains unclear. The V gene lost 0 bases and the J gene lost 8 bases, with 10 bases spanning the gap. The germline V gene has CDR1 MNHEY and CDR2 SVGAGI. The CDR3 contains 14 residues. The CDR3 nucleotides read TGTGCCAGCAGTTACTCTTATGACGGGGAAAAACTGTTTTTT. It translates to CASSYSYDGEKLFF.

CDR3 loop: CSVEGEGARAFF. The CDR3 DNA is TGCAGCGTTGAAGGAGAGGGGGCGCGGGCTTTCTTT. The chain is built from TRBV29-1 and TRBJ1-1; 7 bases agree with TRBD1. CDR3 length equals 12 residues. Trimming took 1 base from V and 11 from J; bases not matched to a gene: 7. Germline V CDR1 and CDR2: SQVTM, ANQGSEA. The whole variable domain, remainder taken from reference TRBV29-1 and TRBJ1-1, is SAVISQKPSRDICQRGTSLTIQCQVDSQVTMMFWYRQQPGQSLTLIATANQGSEATYESGFVIDKFPISRPNLTFSTLTVSNMSPEDSSIYLCSVEGEGARAFFGQGTRLTVV.

This chain links TRBV7-2 with TRBJ2-3; D not certain. CDR1 and CDR2 from the germline V gene are SGHTA and FQGNSA. Between the trimmed V and J ends, which lost 2 bases and 1 base, there was a span of 7 bases. The CDR3 is made up of 14 amino acids. CDR3 region: CASSLRWGTDTQYF. CDR3 nucleotide sequence: TGTGCCAGCAGCTTACGGTGGGGCACAGATACGCAGTATTTT.

The chain uses TRBV27 and TRBJ2-1, with D perhaps TRBD2 (7 bases). This CDR3 has 15 residues. Trimming shortened V by 4 bases and J by 5 bases, and 15 bases separated the two germline ends. Per the germline V gene, CDR1 is MNHEY and CDR2 is SMNVEV (reference sequence). The CDR3 protein is CASSSAGANDNEQFF. For the CDR3, the DNA is TGTGCCAGCAGTTCGGCGGGGGCTAATGACAATGAGCAGTTCTTC.

The chain combines TRBV19 with TRBJ2-7, with D possibly TRBD1 on 6 matching bases. In germline, CDR1 is LNHDA, CDR2 SQIVND (reference sequence). The V and J ends lost 5 bases and 7 bases respectively, with 18 bases between them. The CDR3 consists of 14 residues. CDR3 in DNA: TGTGCCAGTAGTCCAGGGGACCGACTGGGGGAGCAGTACTTC. Translation gives CASSPGDRLGEQYF.